The sequence of this T cell receptor (beta chain) was determined in a study of T cells after yellow fever vaccination. The overall study: Low-cell-number fractions were prepared with SMART-Seq v4 Ultra Low Input.

Making TCR cDNA involved 5'RACE template switching, which added UMIs and a universal primer site. TCRdb used MiXCR to reprocess the 5' RACE reads, holding one entry per CDR3 protein. The sample holds about 120,000 distinct CDR3 sequences, approximately 8.4% seen once. Turning to this clonotype: Its antigen is not identified.

Notes on the study in general: A small proportion of clonotypes was detected in both the CD4 and CD8 compartments. When the response was secondary, it was weaker but reached its peak faster, day 5 versus 15.

The germline V gene encodes CDR1 KGHSH and CDR2 LQKENI. Trimming left V 4 bases short and J 2 bases short, with 17 bases between. The CDR3 is 16 amino acids. The sample was CD8+ T cells sorted from PBMCs, taken on the day of the yellow fever booster vaccination. This chain uses TRBV18 with TRBJ2-5; possible D gene TRBD2, 5 bases. The TCR comes from a man younger than 35 who received the YFV17D yellow fever vaccine. This CDR3 reads CASSQPGSSGQETQYF. Here the CDR3 DNA reads TGTGCCAGCTCACAACCGGGATCTAGTGGTCAAGAGACCCAGTACTTC. The variable domain in full, completed from reference TRBV18 and TRBJ2-5, reads NAGVMQNPRHLVRRRGQEARLRCSPMKGHSHVYWYRQLPEEGLKFMVYLQKENIIDESGMPKERFSAEFPKEGPSILRIQQVVRGDSAAYFCASSQPGSSGQETQYFGPGTRLLVL.